This T cell receptor beta chain was observed in a study of beta chain features in type 1 diabetes. V was clipped by 4 bases and J by 9 bases, with 7 bases between them. The CDR3 is 11 amino acids. Germline V lookup: CDR1 SGHTA, CDR2 FQGNSA. Sequenced material consisted of expressed TCRB transcripts (all of the isolated RNA was reverse transcribed). Using immunoSEQ multiplex PCR, the repertoire was profiled, and TCRdb retains in-frame clones only, with some absent. The sample lists some 150,000 clones; about 44% were seen once. The sequenced material came from Tregs from blood. The J gene is TRBJ2-1, the V gene TRBV7-2; D gene unclear. This TCR came from a man aged 18 to 29 in good health. DNA for the CDR3: TGTGCCAGCAGCTACTCGGGTGAGCAGTTCTTC. Translating it yields CASSYSGEQFF.